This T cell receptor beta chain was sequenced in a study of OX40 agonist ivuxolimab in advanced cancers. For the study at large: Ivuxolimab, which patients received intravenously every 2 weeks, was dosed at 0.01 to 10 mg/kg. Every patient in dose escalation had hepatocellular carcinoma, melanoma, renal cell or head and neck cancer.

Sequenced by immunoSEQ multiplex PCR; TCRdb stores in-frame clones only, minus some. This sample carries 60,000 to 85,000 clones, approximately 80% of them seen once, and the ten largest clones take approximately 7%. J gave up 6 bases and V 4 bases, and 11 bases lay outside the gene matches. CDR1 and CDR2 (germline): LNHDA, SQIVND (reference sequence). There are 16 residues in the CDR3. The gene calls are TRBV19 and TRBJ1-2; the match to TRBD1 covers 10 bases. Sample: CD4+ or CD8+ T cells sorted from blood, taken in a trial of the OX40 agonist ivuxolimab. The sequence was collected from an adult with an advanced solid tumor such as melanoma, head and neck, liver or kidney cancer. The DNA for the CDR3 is TGTGCCAGTAGTACCCGACAGGGGGCGAGATCTCATGGCTACACCTTC. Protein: CASSTRQGARSHGYTF.